This TCR beta chain is from a study of T cells in Graves' hyperthyroidism and ophthalmopathy. Study results and caveats: Model predictions of ophthalmopathy came a median approximately 6 months before onset.

Germline V gene data show CDR1 as SGHAT and CDR2 as FQNNGV. V was cut by 6 bases and J by 4 bases, with 16 bases left in between. The CDR3 consists of 14 residues. This clonotype has a count of ten or more. The antigen remains undetermined. RNA transcripts provided the source from which TCR beta CDR3 regions were amplified. First-round RT-PCR with HTBI primers amplified the TCR CDR3 region. TCRdb analysed the multiplex PCR reads with MiXCR anew, one entry per CDR3 protein. Of under 350,000 distinct CDR3 sequences in the sample, around 25% were seen once. Criteria for exclusion of patients were uncontrolled infection, other autoimmune disease, pregnancy or lactation. The diagnoses drew upon clinical symptoms, serum thyroxine and TRAb, thyroid ultrasound and orbital computed tomography. Blood was sampled at initial diagnosis of hyperthyroidism, prior to onset of any ophthalmopathy symptoms.

Sample: blood. The sequence derives from a man aged 40-55 years with Graves' hyperthyroidism that later progressed to Graves' ophthalmopathy. The gene calls are TRBV11-2 and TRBJ2-7; a possible D gene is TRBD1 (6 bases). CDR3 sequence: CASSSQGYRYEQYF. CDR3 nucleotide sequence: TGTGCCAGCAGTTCTCAGGGGTACCGGTACGAGCAGTACTTC.